This T cell receptor (beta chain) originates from a study of response to subunit inactivated influenza vaccine. Overall study results and limits: Each seasonal influenza vaccination recruits few new T cells, the authors suggested.

V was clipped by 6 bases and J by 0 bases; unmatched bases: 20. The CDR3 runs to 20 residues. Germline V gene lookup returns CDR1 SGHAT and CDR2 FQNNGV. TCRdb analysed the RT-PCR reads with MiXCR anew, one entry per CDR3 protein. The sample lists about 480,000 distinct CDR3 sequences, approximately 11% occurring once. Notes on this clonotype: The antigen is undetermined.

The genes are TRBV11-2 and TRBJ2-1, with 7 bases matching TRBD1. The receptor was isolated from a man aged 45-65 years who received an inactivated influenza vaccine. Specimen: PBMCs from blood, collected about 6 weeks after vaccination. The CDR3 protein is CASRPLMGQRDFSSYNEQFF. The CDR3 DNA reads TGTGCCAGCAGACCACTAATGGGACAGCGTGATTTTAGCTCCTACAATGAGCAGTTCTTC.